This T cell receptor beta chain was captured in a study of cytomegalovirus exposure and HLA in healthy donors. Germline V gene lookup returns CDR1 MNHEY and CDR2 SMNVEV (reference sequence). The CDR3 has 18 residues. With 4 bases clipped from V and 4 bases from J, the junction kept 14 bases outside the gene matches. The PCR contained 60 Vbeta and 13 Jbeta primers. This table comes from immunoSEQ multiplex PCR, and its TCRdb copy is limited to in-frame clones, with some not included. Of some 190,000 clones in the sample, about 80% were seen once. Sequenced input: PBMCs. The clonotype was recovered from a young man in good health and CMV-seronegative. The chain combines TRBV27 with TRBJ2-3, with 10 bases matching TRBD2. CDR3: CASSSQNLAGEVSDTQYF. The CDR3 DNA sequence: TGTGCCAGCAGTTCCCAAAACCTAGCGGGAGAAGTATCAGATACGCAGTATTTT.